This TCR beta chain is drawn from a study of cytomegalovirus exposure and HLA in healthy donors. In the study overall: In an earlier analysis, 95 million to 140 million unique TCR beta sequences were found from about 190 million T cells.

Use of 60 Vbeta and 13 Jbeta primers characterized the PCR. Source study methods: An analysis that came later counted 80 million or so unique TCR beta chains, approximately 11 million shared. The protocol was immunoSEQ multiplex PCR, while the TCRdb copy is restricted to in-frame clones and leaves out a portion. D and trimming come from the DNA, and the V and J calls and clone size come from that table. The table lists fewer than 150,000 clones, about three quarters of them singletons. The CDR3 covers 16 residues. Germline V gene data show CDR1 as WNHNN and CDR2 as SYGVQD (reference sequence). J lost 1 base, V lost 2 bases, and 7 bases had no gene match. Healthy bone marrow donors supplied every sample.

The rearrangement joins TRBV10-1 to TRBJ2-7; 8 bases are a match to TRBD1. The specimen sequenced was PBMCs. This TCR was recovered from a man between 18 and 29 years old in good health and CMV-seronegative. The CDR3 sequence is CASSEATGGTSYEQYF. Here the CDR3 DNA reads TGCGCCAGCAGTGAGGCAACAGGGGGAACGTCCTACGAGCAGTACTTC.